Listed here is a single TCR beta chain. Sequencing was performed with immunoSEQ multiplex PCR; in TCRdb, only in-frame clones are kept and a portion is missing. The repertoire has about 83,000 clones, around 96% of them found once; the top ten carry approximately 1.3%. The data belong to a study of cytomegalovirus exposure and HLA in healthy donors. Overall study context: In a later analysis, the roughly 110 validation repertoires were reported to have used the same platform as the 600 to 800 first-cohort repertoires.

The ends lost 7 bases at V and 0 bases at J; junction bases unmatched: 12. From germline, CDR1 is MDHEN and CDR2 SYDVKM. This CDR3 region has 16 residues. The rearrangement joins TRBV28 to TRBJ2-7, with 7 bases matching TRBD2. This clonotype was sampled from a woman aged 18-30 years in good health and CMV-seronegative. Material: PBMCs. The CDR3 nucleotides are TGTGCCAGCAACCCGCTTCGACTAGCAAGCTCCTACGAGCAGTACTTC. Protein product: CASNPLRLASSYEQYF.